This entry is about one T cell receptor (beta chain). These data are taken from a study of technical replicates of blood from four donors. TCRdb's table, derived via immunoSEQ multiplex PCR, lists solely in-frame clones and lacks some. Of some 87,000 clones listed, 96% are singletons. Between the trimmed V and J ends, which lost 7 bases and 6 bases, there was a span of 15 bases. The CDR3 length is 13 residues. From germline, CDR1 is SQVTM and CDR2 ANQGSEA. The clonotype originates from a human donor in good health. Sequencing was performed on T cells isolated from PBMCs. This chain connects TRBV29-1 to TRBJ2-2, with D tentatively TRBD1 (5 bases). The CDR3 sequence: CSASKQGAGELFF. DNA of the CDR3: TGCAGCGCCTCAAAGCAGGGCGCCGGGGAGCTGTTTTTT.